Listed below are T cell receptor beta chains from one sample, sequenced in a study of shared clonotypes between healthy human individuals. Clones were sequenced by immunoSEQ multiplex PCR, and TCRdb holds only the in-frame ones, with some missing. Of 2 million to 2.5 million clones in the sample, approximately 94% are singletons; the top ten hold over 0.1%. The sequencing input was naive CD4+ T cells sorted from blood. The receptors were gathered from a man younger than 35 in good health. The CDR3 runs from the conserved cysteine through the conserved F or W. D genes are given only for firm matches. Size is stated for part of the rows, as once, few or many counts, or as a class when the clone is expanded.

D gene: TRBD2
J gene: TRBJ2-3
V gene: TRBV5-1
CDR3 length: 17
clone size: .
CDR3 DNA: TGCGCCAGCAGCTTGGGCCCTAGCGGGGGAGGAACAGATACGCAGTATTTT
CDR3 protein: CASSLGPSGGGTDTQYF

D gene: TRBD1
J gene: TRBJ2-7
V gene: TRBV25-1
CDR3 length: 14
clone size: .
CDR3 DNA: TGTGCCAGCACCGGGACAGGGGTTCCCGTCAAGCAGTACTTC
CDR3 protein: CASTGTGVPVKQYF

D gene: .
J gene: TRBJ1-6
V gene: TRBV6-5
CDR3 length: 13
clone size: .
CDR3 DNA: TGTGCCAGCAGTATGAGACAGAATTCACCCCTCCACTTT
CDR3 protein: CASSMRQNSPLHF

D gene: .
J gene: TRBJ2-3
V gene: TRBV30
CDR3 length: 11
clone size: once
CDR3 DNA: TGTGCCTGGCGTGAGCCAGATACGCAGTATTTT
CDR3 protein: CAWREPDTQYF

D gene: TRBD1
J gene: TRBJ2-3
V gene: TRBV5-4
CDR3 length: 16
clone size: .
CDR3 DNA: TGTGCCAGCAGGTTACCGGGGACAGGGGGGACAGATACGCAGTATTTT
CDR3 protein: CASRLPGTGGTDTQYF

D gene: .
J gene: TRBJ1-5
V gene: TRBV6-1
CDR3 length: 15
clone size: .
CDR3 DNA: TGTGCCAGCAGTGAAGCTGGGGGGAGCCATCAGCCCCAGCATTTT
CDR3 protein: CASSEAGGSHQPQHF

D gene: TRBD1
J gene: TRBJ1-2
V gene: TRBV28
CDR3 length: 14
clone size: .
CDR3 DNA: TGTGCCAGCAGGGATTTGGGACAGGCTTATGGCTACACCTTC
CDR3 protein: CASRDLGQAYGYTF

D gene: TRBD1
J gene: TRBJ1-4
V gene: TRBV29-1
CDR3 length: 14
clone size: .
CDR3 DNA: TGCAGCGCTAGTACAGGGGGCATGAGGGAAAAACTGTTTTTT
CDR3 protein: CSASTGGMREKLFF

D gene: TRBD2
J gene: TRBJ2-7
V gene: TRBV5-1
CDR3 length: 14
clone size: .
CDR3 DNA: TGCGCCAGCAGCTTGATACGGGAGGGCTACGAGCAGTACTTC
CDR3 protein: CASSLIREGYEQYF

D gene: .
J gene: TRBJ2-2
V gene: TRBV5-1
CDR3 length: 14
clone size: .
CDR3 DNA: TGCGCCAGCAGCTTACCCCTAGGGACCGGGGAGCTGTTTTTT
CDR3 protein: CASSLPLGTGELFF

D gene: .
J gene: TRBJ2-1
V gene: TRBV6-5
CDR3 length: 13
clone size: .
CDR3 DNA: TGTGCCAGCAGTAGGACTACCAACAATGAGCAGTTCTTC
CDR3 protein: CASSRTTNNEQFF

D gene: .
J gene: TRBJ1-1
V gene: TRBV5-1
CDR3 length: 13
clone size: .
CDR3 DNA: TGCGCCAGCGAGGGAGGTTCAGGCACTGAAGCTTTCTTT
CDR3 protein: CASEGGSGTEAFF

D gene: .
J gene: TRBJ2-7
V gene: TRBV2
CDR3 length: 15
clone size: .
CDR3 DNA: TGTGCCAGCAGTGAAACCCTTGGGGAAGACTACGAGCAGTACTTC
CDR3 protein: CASSETLGEDYEQYF

D gene: .
J gene: TRBJ1-6
V gene: TRBV19
CDR3 length: 14
clone size: .
CDR3 DNA: TGTGCCAGCACGGAGGGTGACCGTAATTCACCCCTCCACTTT
CDR3 protein: CASTEGDRNSPLHF

D gene: .
J gene: TRBJ1-1
V gene: TRBV6-5
CDR3 length: 11
clone size: .
CDR3 DNA: TGTGCCAGCATTACTACAGGGACAGCTTTCTTT
CDR3 protein: CASITTGTAFF

D gene: .
J gene: TRBJ2-5
V gene: TRBV7-2
CDR3 length: 13
clone size: .
CDR3 DNA: TGTGCCAGCAGCTTTCGGCAGGGTCGGACCCAGTACTTC
CDR3 protein: CASSFRQGRTQYF

D gene: .
J gene: TRBJ2-2
V gene: TRBV11-3
CDR3 length: 13
clone size: .
CDR3 DNA: TGTGCCAGCAGCCCCGTGGGGTCCGGGGAGCTGTTTTTT
CDR3 protein: CASSPVGSGELFF

D gene: TRBD2
J gene: TRBJ2-2
V gene: TRBV30
CDR3 length: 19
clone size: .
CDR3 DNA: TGTGCCTGGGCCTCCGGGACCGGACTAGCGGGAGTGTGGACCGGGGAGCTGTTTTTT
CDR3 protein: CAWASGTGLAGVWTGELFF

D gene: .
J gene: TRBJ2-5
V gene: TRBV6-5
CDR3 length: 16
clone size: once
CDR3 DNA: TGTGCCAGCAGTTACTCGTACAGGGCGGGGGATGAGACCCAGTACTTC
CDR3 protein: CASSYSYRAGDETQYF

D gene: .
J gene: TRBJ1-1
V gene: TRBV28
CDR3 length: 14
clone size: .
CDR3 DNA: TGTGCCAGCAGTTCGGACAGCTCAAACGCTGAAGCTTTCTTT
CDR3 protein: CASSSDSSNAEAFF

D gene: .
J gene: TRBJ2-7
V gene: TRBV28
CDR3 length: 11
clone size: once
CDR3 DNA: TGTGCCAGCAGTGTACAGTGGGAGCAGTACTTC
CDR3 protein: CASSVQWEQYF

D gene: .
J gene: TRBJ2-5
V gene: TRBV15
CDR3 length: 11
clone size: .
CDR3 DNA: TGTGCCACCAGCAGAGAGGGGACCCAGTACTTC
CDR3 protein: CATSREGTQYF

D gene: .
J gene: TRBJ2-1
V gene: TRBV29-1
CDR3 length: 12
clone size: .
CDR3 DNA: TGCAGCGTTGAAGGGGCCTACAATGAGCAGTTCTTC
CDR3 protein: CSVEGAYNEQFF

D gene: .
J gene: TRBJ1-5
V gene: TRBV7-2
CDR3 length: 15
clone size: .
CDR3 DNA: TGTGCCAGCAGCCAGGGACCTGGGAGCAATCAGCCCCAGCATTTT
CDR3 protein: CASSQGPGSNQPQHF

D gene: .
J gene: TRBJ1-4
V gene: TRBV10-1
CDR3 length: 12
clone size: once
CDR3 DNA: TGCGCCAGCAGTGGGATGGAGGAAAAACTGTTTTTT
CDR3 protein: CASSGMEEKLFF

D gene: TRBD1
J gene: TRBJ2-7
V gene: TRBV10-3
CDR3 length: 16
clone size: .
CDR3 DNA: TGTGCCATCAGAGCCACGACAGGGGCCAACTCCTACGAGCAGTACTTC
CDR3 protein: CAIRATTGANSYEQYF

D gene: .
J gene: TRBJ1-5
V gene: TRBV2
CDR3 length: 13
clone size: .
CDR3 DNA: TGTGCCAGTCAGAGGGCGGGGAATCAGCCCCAGCATTTT
CDR3 protein: CASQRAGNQPQHF

D gene: .
J gene: TRBJ2-1
V gene: TRBV5-1
CDR3 length: 14
clone size: .
CDR3 DNA: TGCGCCAGCAGCTTGGGTACCGCCTACAATGAGCAGTTCTTC
CDR3 protein: CASSLGTAYNEQFF

D gene: TRBD2
J gene: TRBJ2-5
V gene: TRBV4-1
CDR3 length: 16
clone size: .
CDR3 DNA: TGCGCCAGCAGCCAAGATTCGGCCCTCGGGGGGGAGACCCAGTACTTC
CDR3 protein: CASSQDSALGGETQYF

D gene: TRBD2
J gene: TRBJ2-5
V gene: TRBV5-1
CDR3 length: 14
clone size: .
CDR3 DNA: TGCGCCAGCAGCGCCGGGACTATACAAGAGACCCAGTACTTC
CDR3 protein: CASSAGTIQETQYF

D gene: TRBD2
J gene: TRBJ2-5
V gene: TRBV10-3
CDR3 length: 17
clone size: .
CDR3 DNA: TGTGCCATCAGTGGCGGGGGACGGGACGCAAAGCAAGAGACCCAGTACTTC
CDR3 protein: CAISGGGRDAKQETQYF

D gene: .
J gene: TRBJ2-1
V gene: TRBV7-9
CDR3 length: 12
clone size: .
CDR3 DNA: TGTGCCAGCAGCTTAGGACTAGTTGGGCAGTTCTTC
CDR3 protein: CASSLGLVGQFF

D gene: .
J gene: TRBJ1-1
V gene: TRBV10-1
CDR3 length: 15
clone size: .
CDR3 DNA: TGCGCCAGCAGTGAGTCGACTCAACAGAACACTGAAGCTTTCTTT
CDR3 protein: CASSESTQQNTEAFF

D gene: TRBD1
J gene: TRBJ2-1
V gene: TRBV7-8
CDR3 length: 15
clone size: .
CDR3 DNA: TGTGCCAGCAGCCTCGAGGACAGGGTGTACAATGAGCAGTTCTTC
CDR3 protein: CASSLEDRVYNEQFF